This entry lists 13 T cell receptor beta chains sequenced from one sample in a study of neurological immune-mediated disorders. TCRdb used MiXCR to reprocess the 5' RACE reads, holding one entry per CDR3 protein. The sample lists approximately 68,000 distinct CDR3 sequences, about 5.1% occurring once. The sequencing sample was made of PBMCs. These TCRs come from an older woman with multiple sclerosis.

This clonotype has ten or more counts. The rearrangement links TRBV29-1 to TRBJ2-1; no clear D. The CDR3 is 15 amino acids. Germline lookup yields CDR1 SQVTM and CDR2 ANQGSEA. V lost 6 bases and J 0 bases, leaving 15 bases between the germline ends. CDR3 DNA sequence: TGCAGCGTAGTTCGTGGTGAGATCTCCTACAATGAGCAGTTCTTC. Protein product: CSVVRGEISYNEQFF.

In its sample, this clonotype was seen a few times. The V call is TRBV7-2, the J call TRBJ2-7, with no clear D. Deletions cut 1 base from V and 5 bases from J, with 6 bases between. This CDR3 spans 12 amino acids. The germline V gene encodes CDR1 SGHTA and CDR2 FQGNSA. The CDR3 reads CASSLGRHEQYF. DNA of the CDR3: TGTGCCAGCAGCTTAGGCCGCCACGAGCAGTACTTC.

In this sample, this clonotype turned up many times. The chain employs TRBV18 and TRBJ2-7, with D perhaps TRBD2 (5 bases). The length of the CDR3 is 14 residues. Per germline, CDR1 KGHSH and CDR2 LQKENI. Deletions cut 6 bases from V and 5 bases from J, with 17 bases between. CDR3 amino acids: CASSSGYPGHEQYF. Here the CDR3 DNA reads TGTGCCAGCTCTTCGGGGTACCCCGGGCACGAGCAGTACTTC.

Many counts were recorded for this clonotype. V usage is TRBV5-6 and J usage is TRBJ1-2; D uncertain. Trimming pared 0 bases from V and 6 bases from J, leaving 12 bases between. This CDR3 region has 14 residues. Germline CDR1 SGHDT, CDR2 YYEEEE. CDR3 DNA sequence: TGTGCCAGCAGCTTGGCCGACCCGGGGAATGGCTACACCTTC. Its translation: CASSLADPGNGYTF.

The chain has TRBV4-3 and TRBJ2-7; D perhaps matches TRBD2 (6 bases). Per the germline V gene, CDR1 is LGHNA and CDR2 is YSLEER. There are 16 residues in the CDR3. V was trimmed by 0 bases and J by 2 bases, leaving 14 bases between them. The CDR3 region has the DNA TGCGCCAGCAGCCAAGATGGAGCGGGTAGGGCCTACGAGCAGTACTTC. Translating gives CASSQDGAGRAYEQYF.

This clonotype was observed at least ten times. An end of the junction does not agree with germline; a read error may underlie this. The CDR3 here is CASSLAGTGPWNF. Written as DNA, the CDR3 is TGTGCCAGCAGCTTAGCCGGGACAGGGCCCTGGAACTTC. The V call is TRBV7-9, the J call TRBJ2-4; 9 bases agree with TRBD1. Germline CDR1 SEHNR, CDR2 FQNEAQ (reference sequence). The CDR3 is 13 residues long.

The sample holds one count of this clonotype. This may be a read error: a much more frequent sequence differs by one nucleotide. The CDR3 does not close with the conserved phenylalanine or tryptophan, likely indicating a read error. The chain has TRBV12-3 or TRBV12-4 and TRBJ2-1, with D possibly being TRBD1 or TRBD2 (5 bases each). Trimming took off 6 bases at V and 0 bases at J, with 12 bases between the two ends. The CDR3 extends over 15 amino acids. CDR3 in DNA: TGTGCCAGCAGCCCGCCTGGGGGCTCCTACAATGAGCAGTTCTAC. Encoded protein: CASSPPGGSYNEQFY.

In this sample, this clonotype turned up many times. The rearrangement uses TRBV5-1 and TRBJ2-5; 9 nucleotides line up with TRBD2. This CDR3 is 16 amino acids long. Germline values: CDR1 SGHRS, CDR2 YFSETQ. With 0 bases clipped from V and 5 bases from J, the junction kept 8 bases outside the gene matches. CDR3 nucleotides: TGCGCCAGCAGCTTGGAGGGTAGCGGGAGACTCGAGACCCAGTACTTC. Encoded protein: CASSLEGSGRLETQYF.

This clonotype was counted ten times or more. V usage is TRBV20-1 and J usage is TRBJ1-5; 11 bases map to TRBD1. The CDR3 has 15 amino acids. V shed 1 base, J shed 6 bases, and the junction held 5 bases outside the gene matches. The germline gives CDR1 DFQATT, CDR2 SNEGSKA (reference sequence). Written as DNA, the CDR3 is TGCAGTGCTAGAGCCGGGACAGGGGGTTCTCAGCCCCAGCATTTT. Amino acid sequence: CSARAGTGGSQPQHF.

This clonotype was counted ten times or more. The V and J genes are TRBV9 and TRBJ1-2, with unresolved D. Germline-derived CDR1 and CDR2 are SGDLS and YYNGEE. The V end was cut by 3 bases, the J end by 4 bases, with 19 bases between. This CDR3 region has 16 residues. DNA of the CDR3: TGTGCCAGCAGCGCAGCGGAGAATAGGGTGTTCTATGGCTACACCTTC. It is translated as CASSAAENRVFYGYTF. The entire variable domain, with the rest obtained from reference TRBV9 and TRBJ1-2, is as follows: DSGVTQTPKHLITATGQRVTLRCSPRSGDLSVYWYQQSLDQGLQFLIQYYNGEERAKGNILERFSAQQFPDLHSELNLSSLELGDSALYFCASSAAENRVFYGYTFGSGTRLTVV.

This clonotype was seen many times. The chain is built from TRBV2 and TRBJ1-1; 11 nucleotides align to TRBD1. Germline assignment: CDR1 SNHLY and CDR2 FYNNEI. This CDR3 has 15 residues. Losses at the gene ends were 6 bases for V and 1 base for J; bases not matched to a gene: 4. CDR3 amino acids: CASRDRGLGNTEAFF. CDR3 DNA sequence: TGTGCCAGCAGGGACAGGGGGCTTGGGAACACTGAAGCTTTCTTT.

This clonotype occurred many times. The V gene is TRBV6-2 or TRBV6-3, the J gene TRBJ1-1; no clear D. CDR1 MNHEY and CDR2 SVGEGT come from the germline V gene. V was pared by 6 bases and J by 0 bases, with 14 bases between. The CDR3 sequence is 15 residues long. CDR3 nucleotide sequence: TGTGCCAGCAGCTCGGTTGGACGGATGAACACTGAAGCTTTCTTT. It codes for CASSSVGRMNTEAFF.

This clonotype has a single count. V is TRBV6-5 and J is TRBJ1-1; maybe TRBD1 (6 bases). The V end was cut by 6 bases, the J end by 0 bases, with 14 bases between. CDR1 and CDR2 (germline): MNHEY, SVGAGI. CDR3 length: 15 amino acids. The CDR3, as DNA: TGTGCCAGCAGCCGACAGGTGGGAATGAACACTGAAGCTTTCTTT. Its translation is CASSRQVGMNTEAFF.